The clone carrying this T cell receptor beta chain was counted a single time. Its antigen remains unknown. This sequence may be a read error, since a much larger clone differs from it by one base. The iRepertoire nested amplicon-rescue multiplex PCR amplified TCR alpha and beta CDR3s from RNA. One-step reverse transcription and amplification started from roughly 100-400 ng of tissue mRNA or PBMC total RNA. TCRdb used MiXCR to reprocess the multiplex PCR reads, holding one entry per CDR3 protein. The sample has 100,000 to 150,000 distinct CDR3 sequences, roughly 23% seen once. The data originate from a study of glioma-infiltrating T cells. CDR3 length: 15 amino acids. V lost 6 bases and J lost 14; bases outside the gene matches: 13. Regarding the study as a whole: Tissue-blood divergence was below expectation in non-neoplastic patients, above in gliomas.

This chain links TRBV12-3 or TRBV12-4 with TRBJ2-1, with 13 bases aligning to TRBD2. This clonotype was obtained from a human donor with low-grade glioma or glioblastoma, undergoing nonglioma brain surgery, or in good health (not recorded which). The sample consisted of glioma tissue, nonneoplastic brain tissue, or PBMCs (not recorded which). The CDR3 loop reads CASSPGLAGVDEKFF. As DNA, the CDR3 is TGTGCCAGCAGCCCCGGACTAGCGGGAGTGGACGAGAAGTTCTTC.